Each of the 19 T cell receptor beta chains below was sequenced from the same sample in a study of monozygotic twins with inflammatory bowel disease. TCRdb reprocessed the 5' RACE reads and reports one entry per CDR3 protein, with no DNA. This repertoire includes about 440,000 distinct CDR3 sequences. The sequencing input was blood. All receptors come from a human donor with ulcerative colitis or Crohn's disease, or a healthy co-twin of an affected twin (not recorded which).

The V and J genes are TRBV7-3 and TRBJ2-2; TCRdb's D call, TRBD2, is unchecked because there is no DNA. Germline V gene sequence: CDR1 SGHTA, CDR2 FQGTGA. The CDR3 sequence is 17 residues long. CDR3 region: CASSLSLAGGLGGELFF.

The chain couples TRBV6-6 to TRBJ1-3. Germline assignment: CDR1 MNHNY and CDR2 SVGAGI (reference sequence). This CDR3 spans 12 amino acids. The CDR3 reads CASRGSGNTIYF.

The chain links TRBV5-1 to TRBJ1-1; TCRdb's D call, TRBD1, is unchecked because there is no DNA. The CDR3 runs to 17 residues. CDR1 SGHRS and CDR2 YFSETQ come from the germline V gene. The CDR3 is CASSSLTGTGRNTEAFF.

CDR3 protein: CASSWGQAYNEQFF. The V and J genes are TRBV19 and TRBJ2-1; TCRdb gives TRBD1 as the D gene, but with no DNA this cannot be confirmed. Germline values: CDR1 LNHDA, CDR2 SQIVND (reference sequence). This CDR3 is built from 14 residues.

The rearrangement links TRBV19 to TRBJ1-1; TCRdb selects TRBD1, and the lack of DNA leaves this call unchecked. The CDR3 is 15 residues long. Germline V gene sequence: CDR1 LNHDA, CDR2 SQIVND (reference sequence). This CDR3 is CASSPSGQRNTEAFF.

The chain employs TRBV28 and TRBJ2-3; TCRdb selects TRBD1, and the lack of DNA leaves this call unchecked. The CDR3 totals 15 residues. In germline, CDR1 is MDHEN, CDR2 SYDVKM. The CDR3 here is CASSFRRTPGDTQYF.

The chain links TRBV10-3 to TRBJ2-1; without DNA, the TCRdb call of TRBD1 cannot be checked. The CDR3 runs to 11 residues. Germline V gene data show CDR1 as ENHRY and CDR2 as SYGVKD. CDR3 sequence reads: CAFGQGDEQFF.

The chain couples TRBV3-1 to TRBJ2-3; TCRdb indicates TRBD1, and absent DNA this call remains unverified. Germline lookup yields CDR1 LGHDT and CDR2 YNNKEL (reference sequence). The CDR3 is 13 amino acids. CDR3 loop: CASGGGATDTQYF.

This chain links TRBV27 with TRBJ1-2. The CDR3 totals 13 residues. Germline-derived CDR1 and CDR2 are MNHEY and SMNVEV (reference sequence). The CDR3 sequence is CASSFGLRYGYTF.

The rearrangement links TRBV6-1 to TRBJ2-7; the TCRdb D gene call, TRBD2, has no DNA to confirm it. This CDR3 contains 14 residues. The germline V gene has CDR1 MNHNS and CDR2 SASEGT. The CDR3 protein is CASRAEPTSSEQYF.

The chain carries TRBV5-4 and TRBJ2-7. The germline gives CDR1 SGHNT, CDR2 YYREEE (reference sequence). The CDR3 is 11 residues long. This CDR3 is CASSFLYEQYF.

The V gene is TRBV5-1, the J gene TRBJ2-7; the TCRdb D gene call, TRBD1, has no DNA to confirm it. CDR1 and CDR2 (germline): SGHRS, YFSETQ. The CDR3 spans 15 residues. CDR3 loop: CASSPYPLQGYEQYF.

The chain has TRBV4-1 and TRBJ2-5; lacking DNA, the TRBD1 call made by TCRdb goes unchecked. The CDR3 sequence is 15 residues long. The germline V gene has CDR1 MGHRA and CDR2 YSYEKL. CDR3 sequence: CASSQDIRAERAQYF.

This rearrangement joins TRBV4-2 to TRBJ2-7; TCRdb picks TRBD2, but there is no DNA to check that call. Germline lookup yields CDR1 LGHNA and CDR2 YNFKEQ. This CDR3 spans 14 amino acids. The CDR3 sequence is CASRQTSGTGEQYF.

This chain connects TRBV11-2 to TRBJ1-5; the D call from TCRdb, TRBD1, cannot be confirmed without DNA. The CDR3 extends over 18 amino acids. The germline V gene encodes CDR1 SGHAT and CDR2 FQNNGV. The CDR3 spells CASASETWDREGYQPQHF.

V usage is TRBV12-5 and J usage is TRBJ1-5; the D gene TCRdb calls, TRBD1, cannot be checked with no DNA. CDR1 is LGHNT and CDR2 is FRNRAP in the germline V gene. The CDR3 totals 16 residues. CDR3 sequence: CASGLETGMRNQPQHF.

The chain employs TRBV20-1 and TRBJ2-5; the TCRdb D gene call, TRBD1, has no DNA to confirm it. The CDR3 contains 15 residues. Germline lookup yields CDR1 DFQATT and CDR2 SNEGSKA (reference sequence). The CDR3 reads CSALGGTTVPETQYF.

The rearrangement uses TRBV5-5 and TRBJ2-2. Germline CDR1 and CDR2: SGHKS and YYEKEE (reference sequence). This CDR3 has 14 residues. The CDR3 sequence is CASSLRANTGELFF. Combining the CDR3 with reference TRBV5-5 and TRBJ2-2 gives the whole variable domain DAGVTQSPTHLIKTRGQQVTLRCSPISGHKSVSWYQQVLGQGPQFIFQYYEKEERGRGNFPDRFSARQFPNYSSELNVNALLLGDSALYLCASSLRANTGELFFGEGSRLTVL.

CDR3 region: CASSLDGGVWNEQYF. This chain links TRBV7-2 with TRBJ2-7. CDR3 length equals 15 residues. The germline V gene has CDR1 SGHTA and CDR2 FQGNSA.